A selection of T cell receptor beta chains follows, all from one sample in a study of blood T cell repertoires in COVID-19. Libraries were prepared by immunoSEQ multiplex PCR; TCRdb keeps only in-frame clonotypes and omits some of them. The table shows around 70,000 clones, with roughly 80% occurring only once. Specimen: peripheral blood. Receptors originate from an older woman with acute or convalescent COVID-19. CDR3s leave out the opening cysteine and the closing phenylalanine or tryptophan. Fields, in order: D gene, J gene, V gene, CDR3 protein. The D gene is left open where the match is weak.

.	TRBJ1-4	TRBV6-1	ASSEGQSLGKLF
.	TRBJ2-2	TRBV7-2	ASSSGWGGELF
.	TRBJ1-1	TRBV3-1/TRBV3-2	ASSQKGVTEAF
.	TRBJ1-2	TRBV7-9	ASSLAQYGYT
.	TRBJ2-1	TRBV7-3	ASSLIGQSSYNEQF
TRBD1	TRBJ2-5	TRBV7-9	ASSLPQGDPGEETQY
TRBD2	TRBJ2-7	TRBV28	ASSSGTSGGSYEQY
TRBD2	TRBJ2-3	TRBV5-1	ASSPLGSGGTDTQY
.	TRBJ1-3	TRBV6-5	ASSYDTGTRGNTIY
.	TRBJ1-4	TRBV7-9	ASSRQGGLGEKLF
TRBD1	TRBJ1-2	TRBV2	ASGRTGGYGYT
.	TRBJ1-4	TRBV19	ASSRQVLPNEKLF
TRBD1	TRBJ1-5	TRBV23-1	ASSRPKKGGLVDQPQH
TRBD2	TRBJ2-7	TRBV7-9	ASSYGTSGRADEQY
.	TRBJ1-5	TRBV18	ASSPPTGQPQH
.	TRBJ1-6	TRBV3-1/TRBV3-2	ASSPQIYNSPLH
.	TRBJ2-7	TRBV18	ASSPLPGESYEQY
TRBD1	TRBJ1-4	TRBV6-2/TRBV6-3	ASSLRRKLTGGRTWDEKLF
.	TRBJ1-4	TRBV30	AWKGAGAYEKLF
.	TRBJ2-7	TRBV11-2	ASSSLRGAGEQY
TRBD2	TRBJ2-5	TRBV15	AAGAGDSQETQY
TRBD1	TRBJ1-3	TRBV4-1	ASSQDWTGVGNTIY
.	TRBJ1-1	TRBV27	ASTSTGIVTEAF
.	TRBJ1-2	TRBV15	ATSRGLEATGGYT
TRBD2	TRBJ2-7	TRBV13	ASSLRLAGGTYYEQY
.	TRBJ2-3	TRBV11-2	ASSLEAAYGTDTQY
.	TRBJ1-2	TRBV5-1	ASSFSGDGYT
.	TRBJ1-2	TRBV19	ASSILRPQGRSNYGYT
TRBD1	TRBJ1-4	TRBV7-2	ASSLGQPNEKLF
.	TRBJ1-6	TRBV5-1	ASSPEGGWDISNSPLH
.	TRBJ1-4	TRBV2	ASSGQLLNEKLF
.	TRBJ1-3	TRBV27	ASSFRQGSGNTIY
TRBD1	TRBJ2-3	TRBV9	ASSRGQGAPDTQY
.	TRBJ2-6	TRBV5-1	ASSAGGANVLT
.	TRBJ1-3	TRBV30	AWDPTGHYNTIY
TRBD1	TRBJ2-7	TRBV11-2	ASSIRDRAYEQY
.	TRBJ2-7	TRBV18	ASSQQGIAGEQY
TRBD2	TRBJ2-1	TRBV19	ASAFTSGGAYEQF
.	TRBJ2-5	TRBV13	ASSEGTPSVTQY
TRBD1	TRBJ2-1	TRBV30	AWRGQGANEQF
TRBD1	TRBJ2-1	TRBV6-4	ASSPGQGSYNEQF
TRBD1	TRBJ1-3	TRBV27	ASKGQGHSGNTIY
TRBD1	TRBJ2-1	TRBV3-1/TRBV3-2	ASSQAGDRDFPSSYNEQF
.	TRBJ2-1	TRBV7-2	ASSQTWDEQF
TRBD1	TRBJ1-6	TRBV9	ASSPGQYNSPLH
TRBD1	TRBJ1-2	TRBV18	ASSPGTAYGYT
.	TRBJ2-3	TRBV6-6	ASSYTRGTDTQY
.	TRBJ2-5	TRBV5-1	ASSWAGGQETQY
.	TRBJ2-7	TRBV10-2	ASSEGGSYEQY
.	TRBJ1-1	TRBV28	ASSSTGFSTEAF